Shown below are 10 T cell receptor beta chains from a single sample sequenced in a study of T cell changes during pregnancy in multiple sclerosis (dated by TCRdb to between 2018 and 2021). Library preparation used the immunoSEQ multiplex PCR assay. The immuneACCESS repertoire file appears here via TCRdb, limited to in-frame rearrangements. These files lack a portion of the clones; in checked studies, under half of the deficit traces to unresolved V genes, and the cause of the others is not known. The sample table lists about 77,000 clones, about 89% of them with a count of one. About 1.9% of the sample belongs to the ten largest clones. The material was peripheral blood, obtained before pregnancy. The receptors derive from a female donor with multiple sclerosis, enrolled in a pregnancy study.

V gene TRBV4-1 combines with J gene TRBJ2-5; 11 positions agree with TRBD1. CDR1 and CDR2 from the germline V gene are MGHRA and YSYEKL. The CDR3 runs 15 residues. The ends lost 5 bases at V and 4 bases at J; junction bases unmatched: 6. The DNA of the CDR3 is TGCGCCAGCAGCTTCACCGGGACAGGGGGAGAGACCCAGTACTTC. Residues: CASSFTGTGGETQYF.

V usage is TRBV7-9 and J usage is TRBJ1-5, with D maybe TRBD1 (5 bases). This CDR3 has 14 amino acids. Germline CDR1 is SEHNR and CDR2 is FQNEAQ (reference sequence). Trimming shortened V by 5 bases and J by 8 bases, and 16 bases separated the two germline ends. The CDR3: CASSRDSAAEPQHF. The DNA of the CDR3 is TGTGCCAGCAGCCGAGACAGTGCCGCGGAGCCCCAGCATTTT.

This chain links TRBV27 with TRBJ1-2; 9 positions agree with TRBD1. The ends lost 8 bases at V and 4 bases at J; junction bases unmatched: 8. The CDR3 is 14 amino acids. CDR1 and CDR2 (germline): MNHEY, SMNVEV (reference sequence). DNA of the CDR3: TGTGCCAGCGCCCGGACAGGGGCTAGCTATGGCTACACCTTC. Amino acid sequence: CASARTGASYGYTF.

V gene TRBV15 combines with J gene TRBJ2-7, with D possibly being TRBD2 (5 bases). Germline V lookup: CDR1 LNHNV, CDR2 YYDKDF (reference sequence). Trimming stripped 1 base from V and 2 bases from J, with 9 bases between. The length of the CDR3 is 14 residues. Written as DNA, the CDR3 is TGTGCCACCAGCAGAGGAGGGTACCCCTACGAGCAGTACTTC. Its protein is CATSRGGYPYEQYF.

This chain joins TRBV5-1 and TRBJ1-1, with TRBD1 matching over 9 bases. The J segment lost 3 bases and the V segment lost 4 bases, leaving 16 bases of the junction unmatched. CDR3 length: 18 residues. Germline loops: CDR1 SGHRS, CDR2 YFSETQ. The DNA for the CDR3 is TGCGCCAGCAGCGTTACTCCGGGACAGGGCGTTCATTACACTGAAGCTTTCTTT. As protein: CASSVTPGQGVHYTEAFF.

The chain joins TRBV6-6 to TRBJ1-1; 7 bases are shared with TRBD1. The CDR3 extends over 14 amino acids. Trimming took 4 bases from V and 5 from J; bases not matched to a gene: 7. Per germline, CDR1 MNHNY and CDR2 SVGAGI (reference sequence). CDR3 sequence reads: CASSSTGERTEAFF. The CDR3 DNA follows: TGTGCCAGCAGTTCCACAGGGGAGAGGACTGAAGCTTTCTTT.

The chain employs TRBV9 and TRBJ2-6; D unclear. CDR3 length: 17 residues. V gave up 1 base and J gave up 0 bases, with 11 bases separating them. Germline-derived CDR1 and CDR2 are SGDLS and YYNGEE. CDR3 sequence reads: CASSVSKASSGANVLTF. DNA for the CDR3: TGTGCCAGCAGCGTAAGCAAGGCTAGCTCTGGGGCCAACGTCCTGACTTTC.

The chain employs TRBV5-6 and TRBJ2-7; the match to TRBD1 covers 9 bases. In germline, CDR1 is SGHDT, CDR2 YYEEEE. The CDR3 runs to 13 residues. Unmatched junction bases numbered 4, after V lost 2 bases and J lost 7 bases. The CDR3 coding sequence is TGTGCCAGCAGCTTACAGGGGGCGGAGGAGCAGTACTTC. This encodes CASSLQGAEEQYF.

V usage is TRBV19 and J usage is TRBJ2-5, with D unresolved. Germline loops: CDR1 LNHDA, CDR2 SQIVND (reference sequence). The CDR3 loop spans 14 amino acids. V lost 6 bases and J lost 5, with 16 bases in between. The CDR3 region has the DNA TGTGCCAGTAGGGAGTCAAGCAGACGGGAGACCCAGTACTTC. This codes for CASRESSRRETQYF.

The chain has TRBV4-2 and TRBJ1-6, with D tentatively TRBD1 (5 bases). Between the trimmed V and J ends, which lost 1 base and 7 bases, there was a span of 11 bases. The germline CDR1 and CDR2 sequences are LGHNA and YNFKEQ. The CDR3 has 15 residues. The CDR3 protein is CASSQGAGPNSPLHF. In DNA, the CDR3 is TGTGCCAGCAGCCAAGGGGCAGGGCCAAATTCACCCCTCCACTTT.